A single sample gave rise to the 19 T cell receptor beta chains below, sequenced in a study of shared clonotypes between healthy human individuals. Produced via immunoSEQ multiplex PCR; TCRdb's table is partial and in-frame only. The repertoire consists of about 2.5 million clones, with under 95% occurring once and the leading ten covering 0.3% to 0.45%. Source material: naive CD4+ T cells from PBMCs. Described subset: CD45RA+ positively selected. Every receptor here comes from a man aged 18 to 30 in good health. Some clones in this sample may be carry-over from other donors' samples.

The chain carries TRBV7-2 and TRBJ2-5, with 7 bases matching TRBD2. J gave up 4 bases and V 1 base, and 6 bases lay outside the gene matches. CDR3 length: 15 amino acids. Germline CDR1 and CDR2: SGHTA and FQGNSA. The DNA of the CDR3 is TGTGCCAGCAGCTTAGAGGCCAGCGGGACAGAGACCCAGTACTTC. This gives the protein CASSLEASGTETQYF.

This clone was detected once. CDR3 amino acids: CASSFAVNKLFF. The CDR3, as DNA: TGTGCCAGCAGCTTCGCCGTTAACAAACTGTTTTTT. The chain links TRBV5-8 to TRBJ1-4; D is ambiguous. The CDR3 covers 12 residues. Germline V gives CDR1 SGHTS, CDR2 YDEGEE. Trimming removed 2 bases from V and 11 bases from J, with 10 bases in between.

The chain recombines TRBV7-8 with TRBJ1-2; 7 bases match TRBD1. The V and J ends lost 3 bases and 8 bases, in that order; junction bases with no gene match: 15. CDR3 length equals 16 residues. Germline lookup yields CDR1 SGHVS and CDR2 FQNEAQ. The CDR3 is CASSFISSGTAGGYTF. CDR3 nucleotide sequence: TGTGCCAGCAGCTTCATCTCTTCCGGGACAGCGGGAGGCTACACCTTC.

Of note for this clone: The germline gene is not matched at one end of the junction; a read error may be the cause. This chain connects TRBV6-1 to TRBJ2-7; TRBD1 matches 10 bases. The CDR3 has 15 residues. Germline CDR1 and CDR2: MNHNS and SASEGT. The CDR3 region has the DNA TGTGCCAGCAGAGCAACCGGGACAGGGGACCACGAGCGGTACTTC. Translated: CASRATGTGDHERYF.

The genes are TRBV5-4 and TRBJ1-1; TRBD1 is a possible D gene (5 bases). The CDR3 is made up of 12 amino acids. From germline, CDR1 is SGHNT and CDR2 YYREEE (reference sequence). V lost 4 bases to trimming and J lost 8 bases, with 12 bases between them. This CDR3 reads CASSTLGGEAFF. The DNA for the CDR3 is TGTGCCAGCAGCACCTTGGGGGGGGAAGCTTTCTTT.

The CDR3 nucleotides are TGCAGTGCTCAACGGGAGTCGCAGTATTTT. As protein: CSAQRESQYF. V gene TRBV20-1 combines with J gene TRBJ2-3, with D maybe TRBD2 (6 bases). Germline V gives CDR1 DFQATT, CDR2 SNEGSKA (reference sequence). V was cut by 5 bases and J by 10 bases, with 10 bases left in between. The CDR3 runs to 10 residues.

J is TRBJ1-2 and V is TRBV30; 10 bases align to TRBD1. CDR1 GTSNPN and CDR2 SVGIG come from the germline V gene (reference sequence). The junction had 11 bases not matched to a gene; V was cut back by 5 bases and J by 2 bases. This CDR3 is built from 16 residues. CDR3 bases: TGTGCCTGGTGGACAGGGGGGGTGTTTGACAACTATGGCTACACCTTC. Translated, it gives CAWWTGGVFDNYGYTF.

The chain uses TRBV29-1 and TRBJ2-1, with 7 bases lining up with TRBD2. Losses at the gene ends were 6 bases for V and 2 bases for J; bases not matched to a gene: 13. The CDR3 consists of 16 residues. The V gene's germline CDR1 is SQVTM and CDR2 ANQGSEA. CDR3 residues: CSVMVGSGTPYNEQFF. The CDR3 DNA follows: TGCAGCGTGATGGTCGGAAGCGGGACCCCCTACAATGAGCAGTTCTTC.

This sequence joins TRBV28 and TRBJ2-7; a possible D gene is TRBD2 (6 bases). V lost 3 bases and J lost 4, with 16 bases in between. The germline V gene encodes CDR1 MDHEN and CDR2 SYDVKM. CDR3 length: 15 amino acids. The CDR3: CASSLGVAGRYEQYF. The CDR3 DNA reads as TGTGCCAGCAGTTTGGGGGTTGCGGGAAGGTACGAGCAGTACTTC. The whole variable domain, remainder taken from reference TRBV28 and TRBJ2-7, is DVKVTQSSRYLVKRTGEKVFLECVQDMDHENMFWYRQDPGLGLRLIYFSYDVKMKEKGDIPEGYSVSREKKERFSLILESASTNQTSMYLCASSLGVAGRYEQYFGPGTRLTVT.

V gene TRBV6-1 combines with J gene TRBJ2-7, with 10 bases matching TRBD2. CDR3 length: 13 residues. V gave up 6 bases and J gave up 6 bases; unmatched junction bases: 5. Per the germline V gene, CDR1 is MNHNS and CDR2 is SASEGT. CDR3 DNA: TGTGCCAGCAGGAGGACTAGCGGAGGCGAGCAGTACTTC. This encodes CASRRTSGGEQYF.

The rearrangement joins TRBV7-6 to TRBJ2-3; 8 bases fit TRBD1. Germline V lookup: CDR1 SGHVS, CDR2 FNYEAQ. J gave up 2 bases and V 3 bases, and 7 bases lay outside the gene matches. The CDR3 loop spans 16 amino acids. The CDR3 reads CASSLITGGTTDTQYF. The CDR3 DNA reads as TGTGCCAGCAGCTTGATAACAGGGGGAACCACAGATACGCAGTATTTT. Together with reference TRBV7-6 and TRBJ2-3, the CDR3 gives the full variable domain: GAGVSQSPRYKVTKRGQDVALRCDPISGHVSLYWYRQALGQGPEFLTYFNYEAQQDKSGLPNDRFSAERPEGSISTLTIQRTEQRDSAMYRCASSLITGGTTDTQYFGPGTRLTVL.

This sequence joins TRBV5-1 and TRBJ2-4; TRBD2 aligns across 10 bases. CDR1 and CDR2 (germline): SGHRS, YFSETQ. The CDR3 loop spans 15 amino acids. Trimming removed 7 bases from V and 5 bases from J; junction bases left unmatched: 9. Written as DNA, the CDR3 is TGCGCCAGCCGGGATCAGGGGACTAGCGAAAACATTCAGTACTTC. Translated, it gives CASRDQGTSENIQYF.

CDR3 loop: CASSQEGHSNTEAFF. For the CDR3, the DNA is TGCGCCAGCAGCCAAGAGGGCCACTCTAACACTGAAGCTTTCTTT. The V call is TRBV4-3, the J call TRBJ1-1, with D hard to call. The V gene's germline CDR1 is LGHNA and CDR2 YSLEER. The V end lost 0 bases, the J end lost 2 bases, and 10 bases lay between the germline ends. There are 15 residues in the CDR3.

This clone was seen a few times. Other DNA variants within this sample encode the same CDR3. This chain connects TRBV29-1 to TRBJ1-3; 8 bases fit TRBD1. The CDR3 consists of 13 residues. Germline values: CDR1 SQVTM, CDR2 ANQGSEA. V was pared by 7 bases and J by 1 base, with 3 bases of the junction left unmatched. The CDR3 loop reads CSARQGSGNTIYF. CDR3 in DNA: TGCAGCGCTCGACAGGGGTCTGGAAACACCATATATTTT.

V gene TRBV4-1 combines with J gene TRBJ1-5, with 7 positions matching TRBD1. This CDR3 has 15 residues. Germline CDR1 MGHRA, CDR2 YSYEKL. V shed 3 bases and J 4 bases; nucleotides not matched to a gene: 6. The CDR3 sequence is CASSQYRDSNQPQHF. DNA of the CDR3: TGCGCCAGCAGCCAGTACCGGGACAGTAATCAGCCCCAGCATTTT.

The chain employs TRBV4-2 and TRBJ1-1; weak D call: TRBD1 (5 bases). This CDR3 is 14 amino acids long. Trimming removed 5 bases from V and 5 bases from J, with 15 bases in between. Germline assignment: CDR1 LGHNA and CDR2 YNFKEQ. The CDR3, as DNA: TGTGCCAGCAGCAAGGGGACCCGGGGGACTGAAGCTTTCTTT. Translation: CASSKGTRGTEAFF.

The rearrangement joins TRBV7-6 to TRBJ2-7; 13 bases match TRBD2. Trimming at V came to 5 bases and at J to 0 bases, leaving 7 bases not matched to a gene. Germline V CDR1 and CDR2: SGHVS, FNYEAQ. There are 17 residues in the CDR3. The chain's CDR3 is CASSALAGGTYSYEQYF. The CDR3 bases are TGTGCCAGCAGCGCACTAGCGGGAGGGACCTACTCCTACGAGCAGTACTTC.

The count of this clone is one. The chain combines TRBV11-2 with TRBJ1-5; the match to TRBD1 covers 8 bases. Trimming removed 5 bases from V and 3 bases from J; junction bases left unmatched: 6. The CDR3 runs to 15 residues. Germline V gene sequence: CDR1 SGHAT, CDR2 FQNNGV. This CDR3 reads CASSRGQAPNQPQHF. The CDR3 DNA reads TGTGCCAGCAGCCGGGGACAGGCTCCCAATCAGCCCCAGCATTTT.

The V call is TRBV27, the J call TRBJ1-4; D unclear. Trimming shortened V by 4 bases and J by 5 bases, and 11 bases separated the two germline ends. The CDR3 length is 14 residues. Germline V gives CDR1 MNHEY, CDR2 SMNVEV (reference sequence). CDR3 residues: CASSSRLLNEKLFF. Written as DNA, the CDR3 is TGTGCCAGCAGTTCTCGGCTTCTCAATGAAAAACTGTTTTTT.